This T cell receptor beta chain was sequenced for a study of long-term antiretroviral therapy in people with HIV. CDR1 is MNHNS, CDR2 SASEGT, per germline. The CDR3 is 11 residues long. With 9 bases removed from V and 10 bases from J, the gap between germline ends came to 13 bases. Samples were assayed with immunoSEQ v3.0 at survey level. Produced via immunoSEQ multiplex PCR; TCRdb's table is partial and in-frame only. This sample yields about 28,000 clones, of which 86% are seen a single time; less than 6% belongs to the top ten. The sequence was collected from a young woman with HIV. This chain connects TRBV6-1 to TRBJ2-1; no clear D. The sequencing used unsorted PBMCs, collected 0.8 years after starting antiretroviral therapy. The DNA of the CDR3 is TGTGCCAGTAAACTCGGAGAAGAGCAGTTCTTC. It encodes CASKLGEEQFF.